The source of this T cell receptor beta chain is a study of blood T cell repertoires in COVID-19. With 1 base removed from V and 1 base from J, the gap between germline ends came to 17 bases. The length of the CDR3 is 17 residues. Looked up from germline, CDR1 is SGHAT and CDR2 is FQNNGV. Authors' data handling: Amplification of reference gene primers was used by the study to estimate nucleated cell counts. The data were produced by immunoSEQ multiplex PCR, yet TCRdb's version contains in-frame clones alone and is incomplete. V, J and clone size reflect that table, while D and trimming were determined from the DNA. The table shows some 240,000 clones, with approximately 80% occurring only once. This clone was recorded once.

This receptor was taken from a woman older than 75 with acute or convalescent COVID-19. V gene TRBV11-2 combines with J gene TRBJ2-7; D possibly corresponds to TRBD2 (5 bases). Sequencing was done on a sample of peripheral blood. The CDR3 is CASSLVPPGEGSYEQYF. The CDR3 DNA follows: TGTGCCAGCAGCTTAGTACCTCCCGGGGAAGGGTCCTACGAGCAGTACTTC.